This T cell receptor (beta chain) was sequenced in a study of blood T cell repertoires in COVID-19. Trimming took off 6 bases at V and 9 bases at J, with 14 bases between the two ends. The CDR3 totals 12 residues. Germline CDR1 LNHDA, CDR2 SQIVND (reference sequence). Clones were read by immunoSEQ multiplex PCR, and TCRdb kept only the in-frame ones, dropping some. The sample yields 200,000 to 250,000 clones, 75% to 90% seen once. The sequence was obtained from a woman under 40 who had been exposed to COVID-19. The J gene is TRBJ1-1, the V gene TRBV19, with unresolved D. The specimen sequenced was PBMCs or T cells enriched from blood (not recorded which). The CDR3 reads CASSLDRGKAFF. The CDR3 DNA reads as TGTGCCAGTAGCCTCGATCGGGGTAAAGCTTTCTTT.